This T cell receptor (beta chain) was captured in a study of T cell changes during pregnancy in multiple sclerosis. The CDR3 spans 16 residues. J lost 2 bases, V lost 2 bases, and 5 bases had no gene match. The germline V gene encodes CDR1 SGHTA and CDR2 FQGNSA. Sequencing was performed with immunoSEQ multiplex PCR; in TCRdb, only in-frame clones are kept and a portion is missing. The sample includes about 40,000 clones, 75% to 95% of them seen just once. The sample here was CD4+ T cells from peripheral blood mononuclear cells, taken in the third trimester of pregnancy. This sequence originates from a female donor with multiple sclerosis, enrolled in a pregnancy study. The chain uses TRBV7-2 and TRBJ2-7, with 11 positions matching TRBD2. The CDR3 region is CASSLRLAGPPYEQYF. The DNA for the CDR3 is TGTGCCAGCAGCTTAAGACTAGCGGGACCCCCCTACGAGCAGTACTTC.